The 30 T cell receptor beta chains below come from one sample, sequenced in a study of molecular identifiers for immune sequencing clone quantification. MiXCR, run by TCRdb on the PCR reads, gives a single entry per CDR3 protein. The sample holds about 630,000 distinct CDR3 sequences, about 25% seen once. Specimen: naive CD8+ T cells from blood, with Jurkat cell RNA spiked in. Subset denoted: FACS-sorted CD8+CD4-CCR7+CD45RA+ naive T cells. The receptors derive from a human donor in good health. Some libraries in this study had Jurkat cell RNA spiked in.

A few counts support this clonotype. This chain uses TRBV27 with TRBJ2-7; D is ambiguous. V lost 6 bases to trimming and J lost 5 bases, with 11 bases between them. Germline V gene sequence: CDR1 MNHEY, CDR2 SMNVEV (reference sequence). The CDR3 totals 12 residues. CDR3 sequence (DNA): TGTGCCAGCAGCCGAGACCAACACGAGCAGTACTTC. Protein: CASSRDQHEQYF.

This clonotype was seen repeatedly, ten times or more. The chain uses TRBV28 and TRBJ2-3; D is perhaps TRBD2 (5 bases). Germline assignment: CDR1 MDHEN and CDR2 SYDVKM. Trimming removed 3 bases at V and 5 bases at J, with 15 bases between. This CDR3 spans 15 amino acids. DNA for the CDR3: TGTGCCAGCAGTTTTGGAGCGGTCAAGAAAGATACGCAGTATTTT. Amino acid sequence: CASSFGAVKKDTQYF. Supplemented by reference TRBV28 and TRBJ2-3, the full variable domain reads DVKVTQSSRYLVKRTGEKVFLECVQDMDHENMFWYRQDPGLGLRLIYFSYDVKMKEKGDIPEGYSVSREKKERFSLILESASTNQTSMYLCASSFGAVKKDTQYFGPGTRLTVL.

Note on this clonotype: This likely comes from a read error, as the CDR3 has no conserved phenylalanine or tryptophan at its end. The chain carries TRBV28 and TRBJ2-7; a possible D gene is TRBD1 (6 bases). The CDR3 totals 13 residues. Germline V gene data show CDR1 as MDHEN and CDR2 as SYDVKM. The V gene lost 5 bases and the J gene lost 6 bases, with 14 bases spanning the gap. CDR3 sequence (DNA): TGTGCCAGCAGTGTATACAGGGCTGGCGAGCAGTACTAC. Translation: CASSVYRAGEQYY.

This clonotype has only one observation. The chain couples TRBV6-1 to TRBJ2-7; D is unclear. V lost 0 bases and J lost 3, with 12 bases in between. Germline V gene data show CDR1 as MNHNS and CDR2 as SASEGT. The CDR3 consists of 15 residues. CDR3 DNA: TGTGCCAGCAGTGAAGCTCTGTTGCCCGGCTACGAGCAGTACTTC. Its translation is CASSEALLPGYEQYF.

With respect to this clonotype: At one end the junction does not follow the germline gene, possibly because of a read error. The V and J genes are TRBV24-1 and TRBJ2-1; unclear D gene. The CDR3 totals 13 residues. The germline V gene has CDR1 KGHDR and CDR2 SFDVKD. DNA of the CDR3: TGTGCCGCCAGTGATTTAGTATACACCGAGCAGTTCTTC. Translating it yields CAASDLVYTEQFF.

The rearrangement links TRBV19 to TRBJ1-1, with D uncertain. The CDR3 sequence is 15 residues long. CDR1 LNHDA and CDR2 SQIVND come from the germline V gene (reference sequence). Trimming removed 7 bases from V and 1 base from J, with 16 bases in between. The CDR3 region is CASKPKHGSNTEAFF. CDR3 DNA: TGTGCCAGTAAGCCTAAACATGGGTCGAACACTGAAGCTTTCTTT.

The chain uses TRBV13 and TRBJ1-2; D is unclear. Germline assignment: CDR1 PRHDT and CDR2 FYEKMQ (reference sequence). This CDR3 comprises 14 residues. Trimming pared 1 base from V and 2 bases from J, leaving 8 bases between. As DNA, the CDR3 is TGTGCCAGCAGCTTAGTTTCAGAGAACTATGGCTACACCTTC. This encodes CASSLVSENYGYTF.

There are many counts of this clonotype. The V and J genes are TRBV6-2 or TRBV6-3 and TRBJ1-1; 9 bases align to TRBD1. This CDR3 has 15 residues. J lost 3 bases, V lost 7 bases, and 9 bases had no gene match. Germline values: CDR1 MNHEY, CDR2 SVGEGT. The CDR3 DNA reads TGTGCCAGCACTCATTCCGGGACAGGGTACACTGAAGCTTTCTTT. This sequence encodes CASTHSGTGYTEAFF.

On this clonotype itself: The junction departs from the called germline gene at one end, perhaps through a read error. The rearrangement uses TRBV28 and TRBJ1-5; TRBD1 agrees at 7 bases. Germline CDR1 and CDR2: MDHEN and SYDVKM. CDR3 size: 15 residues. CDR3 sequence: CASSLTGVSNQPRHF. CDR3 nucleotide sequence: TGTGCCAGCAGTCTAACAGGGGTTAGCAATCAGCCCCGGCATTTT.

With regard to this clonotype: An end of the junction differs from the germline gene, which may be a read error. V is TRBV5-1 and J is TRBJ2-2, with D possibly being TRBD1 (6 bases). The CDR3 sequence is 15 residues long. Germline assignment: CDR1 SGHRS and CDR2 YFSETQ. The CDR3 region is CASGLRGLDTGELFF. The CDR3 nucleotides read TGCGCCAGCGGCTTGAGGGGGTTGGACACCGGGGAGCTGTTTTTT. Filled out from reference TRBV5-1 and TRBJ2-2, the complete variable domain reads KAGVTQTPRYLIKTRGQQVTLSCSPISGHRSVSWYQQTPGQGLQFLFEYFSETQRNKGNFPGRFSGRQFSNSRSEMNVSTLELGDSALYLCASGLRGLDTGELFFGEGSRLTVL.

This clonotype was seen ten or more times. CDR3: CASSGGGNALSSYEQYF. In nucleotides, the CDR3 is TGTGCCAGCAGTGGGGGAGGCAATGCATTGAGCTCCTACGAGCAGTACTTC. V usage is TRBV27 and J usage is TRBJ2-7, with a tentative D call TRBD2 (6 bases). The CDR3 spans 17 residues. CDR1 and CDR2 (germline): MNHEY, SMNVEV (reference sequence). Trimming removed 5 bases at V and 0 bases at J, with 20 bases between.

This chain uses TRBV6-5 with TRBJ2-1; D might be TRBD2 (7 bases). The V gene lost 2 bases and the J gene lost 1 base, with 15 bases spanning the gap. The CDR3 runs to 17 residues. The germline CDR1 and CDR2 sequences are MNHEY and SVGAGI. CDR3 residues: CASSYGGGSSSYNEQFF. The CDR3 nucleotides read TGTGCCAGCAGTTACGGGGGCGGGAGTAGTTCCTACAATGAGCAGTTCTTC.

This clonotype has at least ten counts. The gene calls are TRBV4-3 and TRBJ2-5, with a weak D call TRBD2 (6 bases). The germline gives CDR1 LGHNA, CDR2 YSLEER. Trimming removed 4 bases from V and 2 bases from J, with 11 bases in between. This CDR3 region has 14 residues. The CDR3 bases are TGCGCCAGCAGCCGAGGACTAACACAAGAGACCCAGTACTTC. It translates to CASSRGLTQETQYF.

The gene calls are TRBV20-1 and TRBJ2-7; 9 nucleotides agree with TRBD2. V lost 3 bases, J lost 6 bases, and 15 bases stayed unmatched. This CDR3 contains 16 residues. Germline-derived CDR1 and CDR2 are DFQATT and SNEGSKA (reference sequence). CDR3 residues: CSASFPLSAGGLEQYF. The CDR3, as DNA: TGCAGTGCTAGTTTCCCCCTCTCAGCGGGAGGCCTCGAGCAGTACTTC.

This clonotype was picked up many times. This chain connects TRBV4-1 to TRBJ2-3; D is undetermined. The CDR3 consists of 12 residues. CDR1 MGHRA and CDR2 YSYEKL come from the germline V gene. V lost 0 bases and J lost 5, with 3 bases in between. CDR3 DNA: TGCGCCAGCAGCCAAGACGGAGATACGCAGTATTTT. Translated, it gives CASSQDGDTQYF.

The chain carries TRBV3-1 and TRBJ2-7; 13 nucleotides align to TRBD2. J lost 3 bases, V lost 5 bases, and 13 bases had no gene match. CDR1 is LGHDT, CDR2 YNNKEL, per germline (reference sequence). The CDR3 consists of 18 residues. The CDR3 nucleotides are TGTGCCAGCAGCTCGAGGACTAGCGGGGGCCCAGTGTACTACGAGCAGTACTTC. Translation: CASSSRTSGGPVYYEQYF.

The CDR3 spells CASSTTRSSYNEQFF. For the CDR3, the DNA is TGTGCCAGCAGTACTACCCGGAGCTCCTACAATGAGCAGTTCTTC. The chain is built from TRBV11-2 and TRBJ2-1; D is unclear. Per the germline V gene, CDR1 is SGHAT and CDR2 is FQNNGV. The CDR3 runs to 15 residues. V was clipped by 6 bases and J by 0 bases, with 12 bases between them.

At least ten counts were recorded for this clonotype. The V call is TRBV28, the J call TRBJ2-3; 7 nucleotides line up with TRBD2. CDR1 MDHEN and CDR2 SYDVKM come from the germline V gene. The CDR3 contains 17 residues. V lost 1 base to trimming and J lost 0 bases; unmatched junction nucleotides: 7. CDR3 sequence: CASSLFPGLESTDTQYF. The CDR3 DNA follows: TGTGCCAGCAGTTTATTCCCAGGACTAGAGAGCACAGATACGCAGTATTTT.

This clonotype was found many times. The CDR3 loop reads CASSSPSGGITYEQYF. CDR3 nucleotides: TGCGCCAGCAGCTCACCAAGCGGGGGCATAACCTACGAGCAGTACTTC. The gene calls are TRBV5-1 and TRBJ2-7, with 8 bases identical to TRBD2. The J segment lost 2 bases and the V segment lost 3 bases, leaving 10 bases of the junction unmatched. Germline-derived CDR1 and CDR2 are SGHRS and YFSETQ. The CDR3 has 16 residues.

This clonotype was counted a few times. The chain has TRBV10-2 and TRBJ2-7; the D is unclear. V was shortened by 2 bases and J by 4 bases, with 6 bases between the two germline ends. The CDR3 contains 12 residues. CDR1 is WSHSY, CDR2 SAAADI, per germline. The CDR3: CASSERAYEQYF. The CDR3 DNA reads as TGCGCCAGCAGTGAGAGGGCGTACGAGCAGTACTTC.

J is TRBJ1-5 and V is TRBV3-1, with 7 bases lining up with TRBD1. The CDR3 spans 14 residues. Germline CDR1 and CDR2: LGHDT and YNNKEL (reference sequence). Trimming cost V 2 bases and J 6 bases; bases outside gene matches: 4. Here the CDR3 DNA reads TGTGCCAGCAGCCAAACACAGGGGTTTCAGCCCCAGCATTTT. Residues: CASSQTQGFQPQHF.

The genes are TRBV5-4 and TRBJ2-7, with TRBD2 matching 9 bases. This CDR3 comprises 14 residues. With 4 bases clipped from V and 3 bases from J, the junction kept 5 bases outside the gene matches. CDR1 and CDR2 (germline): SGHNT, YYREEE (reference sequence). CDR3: CASSTGTSLYEQYF. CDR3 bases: TGTGCCAGCAGCACCGGGACTAGCCTCTACGAGCAGTACTTC.

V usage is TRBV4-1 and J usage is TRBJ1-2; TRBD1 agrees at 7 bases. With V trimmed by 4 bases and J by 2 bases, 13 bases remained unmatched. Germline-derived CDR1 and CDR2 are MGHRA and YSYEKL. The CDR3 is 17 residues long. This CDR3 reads CASSRVVRDSENYGYTF. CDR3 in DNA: TGCGCCAGCAGCCGAGTAGTTCGGGACAGTGAGAACTATGGCTACACCTTC.

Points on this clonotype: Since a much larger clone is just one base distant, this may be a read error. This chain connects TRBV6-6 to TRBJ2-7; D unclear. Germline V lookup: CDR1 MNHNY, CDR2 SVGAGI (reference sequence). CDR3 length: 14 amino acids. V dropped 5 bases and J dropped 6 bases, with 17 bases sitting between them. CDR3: CASSDHPGACEQYF. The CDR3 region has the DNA TGTGCCAGCAGTGATCACCCAGGAGCCTGCGAGCAGTACTTC.

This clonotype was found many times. The CDR3 here is CASSGPGVNQPQHF. CDR3 sequence (DNA): TGTGCCAGCAGTGGGCCCGGGGTCAATCAGCCCCAGCATTTT. This chain links TRBV25-1 with TRBJ1-5; D unclear. The germline V gene encodes CDR1 MGHDK and CDR2 SYGVNS. The CDR3 runs to 14 residues. The V gene lost 4 bases and the J gene lost 3 bases, with 10 bases spanning the gap.

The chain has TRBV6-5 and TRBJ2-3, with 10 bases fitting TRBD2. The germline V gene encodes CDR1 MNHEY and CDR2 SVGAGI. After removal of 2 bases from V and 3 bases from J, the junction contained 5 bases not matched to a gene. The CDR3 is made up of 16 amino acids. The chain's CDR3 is CASSYIGLADTDTQYF. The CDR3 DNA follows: TGTGCCAGCAGTTACATCGGACTAGCGGATACAGATACGCAGTATTTT.

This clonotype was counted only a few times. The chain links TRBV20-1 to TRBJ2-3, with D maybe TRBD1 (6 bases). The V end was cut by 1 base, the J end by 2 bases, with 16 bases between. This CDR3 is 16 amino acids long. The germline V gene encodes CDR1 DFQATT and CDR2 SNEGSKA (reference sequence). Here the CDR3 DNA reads TGCAGTGCTAGAGGTACAGGGCCCCGGATCACAGATACGCAGTATTTT. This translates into CSARGTGPRITDTQYF.

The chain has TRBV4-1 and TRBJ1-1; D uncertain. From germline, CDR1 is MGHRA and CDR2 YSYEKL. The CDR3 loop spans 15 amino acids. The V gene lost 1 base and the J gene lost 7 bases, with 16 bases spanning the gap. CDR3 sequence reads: CASSQGTRSGHEAFF. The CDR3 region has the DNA TGCGCCAGCAGCCAAGGGACGAGGAGCGGGCATGAAGCTTTCTTT.

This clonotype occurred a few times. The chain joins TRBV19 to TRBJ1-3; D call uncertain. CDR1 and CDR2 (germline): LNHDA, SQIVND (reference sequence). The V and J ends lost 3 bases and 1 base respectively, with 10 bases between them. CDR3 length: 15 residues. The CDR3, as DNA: TGTGCCAGTAGTATTTATGACACGTCTGGAAACACCATATATTTT. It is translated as CASSIYDTSGNTIYF.

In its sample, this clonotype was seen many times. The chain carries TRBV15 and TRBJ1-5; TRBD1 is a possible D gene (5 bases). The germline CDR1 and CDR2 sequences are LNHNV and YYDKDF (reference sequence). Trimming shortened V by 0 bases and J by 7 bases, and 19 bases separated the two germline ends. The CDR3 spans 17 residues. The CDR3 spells CATSRDLGTAGRQPQHF. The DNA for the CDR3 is TGTGCCACCAGCAGAGATCTCGGGACGGCAGGAAGACAGCCCCAGCATTTT.